The 28 T cell receptor beta chains below were found in one sample sequenced in a study of cytomegalovirus exposure and HLA in healthy donors. The PCR was carried out with 60 Vbeta primers and 13 Jbeta primers. The data were produced by immunoSEQ multiplex PCR, yet TCRdb's version contains in-frame clones alone and is incomplete. This sample has about 190,000 clones, with roughly four fifths found just once. The specimen was PBMCs. The receptors shown here come from a woman aged 25-40 years in good health and CMV-seropositive.

The chain carries TRBV28 and TRBJ1-4, with 7 bases aligning to TRBD1. V lost 2 bases to trimming and J lost 0 bases; unmatched junction nucleotides: 0. Germline-derived CDR1 and CDR2 are MDHEN and SYDVKM. This CDR3 is 15 amino acids long. The CDR3 is CASSLGTATNEKLFF. DNA of the CDR3: TGTGCCAGCAGTTTAGGGACAGCAACTAATGAAAAACTGTTTTTT.

This clone was seen a single time. The rearrangement uses TRBV4-1 and TRBJ2-2, with D unresolved. This CDR3 is built from 15 residues. The germline V and J ends were trimmed by 1 base and 0 bases, with 6 bases remaining between them. CDR1 and CDR2 (germline): MGHRA, YSYEKL. The CDR3 DNA is TGCGCCAGCAGCCAAGTCGGGTCGAACACCGGGGAGCTGTTTTTT. Translated: CASSQVGSNTGELFF.

The rearrangement links TRBV19 to TRBJ2-7; TRBD2 aligns across 10 bases. Germline CDR1 is LNHDA and CDR2 is SQIVND (reference sequence). The CDR3 has 13 amino acids. V trimming: 7 bases; J trimming: 4 bases; junction bases outside the gene matches: 4. CDR3 in amino acids: CASNQREGYEQYF. The DNA for the CDR3 is TGTGCCAGTAACCAGCGGGAGGGTTACGAGCAGTACTTC.

This sequence joins TRBV7-2 and TRBJ2-7; TRBD2 might be the D (6 bases). V dropped 8 bases and J dropped 3 bases, with 17 bases sitting between them. Per the germline V gene, CDR1 is SGHTA and CDR2 is FQGNSA. This CDR3 is built from 14 residues. In DNA form, the CDR3 reads TGTGCCAGCCGCCGTGACGGGGACTTCTACGAGCAGTACTTC. Its protein product is CASRRDGDFYEQYF.

The chain links TRBV6-6 to TRBJ2-2, with a possible D match to TRBD2 (5 bases). The CDR3 covers 14 residues. Trimming left V 6 bases short and J 5 bases short, with 13 bases between. Germline V gene data show CDR1 as MNHNY and CDR2 as SVGAGI (reference sequence). CDR3 in amino acids: CASRPTGITGELFF. The CDR3 DNA is TGTGCCAGCAGACCTACCGGGATTACCGGGGAGCTGTTTTTT.

This rearrangement joins TRBV6-5 to TRBJ1-2; D perhaps matches TRBD1 (5 bases). V lost 6 bases to trimming and J lost 3 bases, with 11 bases between them. The CDR3 has 13 amino acids. Germline V lookup: CDR1 MNHEY, CDR2 SVGAGI. This CDR3 reads CASSPAGDYGYTF. For the CDR3, the DNA is TGTGCCAGCAGCCCTGCGGGGGACTATGGCTACACCTTC.

CDR3 sequence: CASMSAGRVYNEQFF. For the CDR3, the DNA is TGTGCCAGCATGTCGGCCGGGAGGGTTTACAATGAGCAGTTCTTC. The rearrangement links TRBV2 to TRBJ2-1; 8 bases are a match to TRBD2. V gave up 7 bases and J gave up 4 bases; unmatched junction bases: 9. The CDR3 is 15 residues long. Germline V gene sequence: CDR1 SNHLY, CDR2 FYNNEI. Full variable domain (outside the CDR3, taken from reference TRBV2 and TRBJ2-1): EPEVTQTPSHQVTQMGQEVILRCVPISNHLYFYWYRQILGQKVEFLVSFYNNEISEKSEIFDDQFSVERPDGSNFTLKIRSTKLEDSAMYFCASMSAGRVYNEQFFGPGTRLTVL.

The DNA for the CDR3 is TGTGCCAGCAGGGGGACAAGGGGTAATGAAAAACTGTTTTTT. Its protein is CASRGTRGNEKLFF. The chain combines TRBV28 with TRBJ1-4; D might be TRBD1 (6 bases). V was clipped by 6 bases and J by 4 bases, with 12 bases between them. This CDR3 is built from 14 residues. Germline V gives CDR1 MDHEN, CDR2 SYDVKM.

V gene TRBV28 combines with J gene TRBJ2-1; D may be TRBD2 (6 bases). V was clipped by 2 bases and J by 5 bases, with 10 bases between them. Germline V gives CDR1 MDHEN, CDR2 SYDVKM. CDR3 length equals 14 residues. CDR3 nucleotides: TGTGCCAGCAGTTTACCTAGCGCACACAATGAGCAGTTCTTC. The encoded protein is CASSLPSAHNEQFF. The complete variable domain, with remaining parts taken from reference TRBV28 and TRBJ2-1, reads DVKVTQSSRYLVKRTGEKVFLECVQDMDHENMFWYRQDPGLGLRLIYFSYDVKMKEKGDIPEGYSVSREKKERFSLILESASTNQTSMYLCASSLPSAHNEQFFGPGTRLTVL.

The genes are TRBV28 and TRBJ2-7; 8 bases match TRBD1. The CDR3 is 14 amino acids. The J segment lost 1 base and the V segment lost 6 bases, leaving 5 bases of the junction unmatched. Germline V gene lookup returns CDR1 MDHEN and CDR2 SYDVKM. The CDR3 DNA reads TGTGCCAGCAGGGGGACAGGCCTATCCTACGAGCAGTACTTC. Protein product: CASRGTGLSYEQYF.

This chain's CDR3 is CASSTRLSVYEQYF. The CDR3 region has the DNA TGTGCCAGCAGTACCCGACTCTCAGTCTACGAGCAGTACTTC. The gene calls are TRBV28 and TRBJ2-7, with D hard to call. This CDR3 comprises 14 residues. Trimming pared 5 bases from V and 3 bases from J, leaving 14 bases between. The germline V gene has CDR1 MDHEN and CDR2 SYDVKM.

This clone was picked up one time. One junction end does not reproduce the germline sequence, and a read error may be involved. CDR3 protein: CASKNRALNSEAFF. The CDR3 nucleotides are TGTGCCAGCAAGAACAGGGCACTGAACTCTGAAGCTTTCTTT. The rearrangement links TRBV6-5 to TRBJ1-1; a weak D match, TRBD1 (6 bases). The CDR3 sequence is 14 residues long. Germline V gene sequence: CDR1 MNHEY, CDR2 SVGAGI.

This clone has a single count. This chain joins TRBV28 and TRBJ2-1; 8 bases line up with TRBD2. Trimming cost V 5 bases and J 7 bases; bases outside gene matches: 4. This CDR3 contains 13 residues. Germline V gene sequence: CDR1 MDHEN, CDR2 SYDVKM. Here the CDR3 DNA reads TGTGCCAGCAGTAGCGGGAGCAGGAATGAGCAGTTCTTC. This codes for CASSSGSRNEQFF. The full variable domain, its missing parts supplied by reference TRBV28 and TRBJ2-1, is DVKVTQSSRYLVKRTGEKVFLECVQDMDHENMFWYRQDPGLGLRLIYFSYDVKMKEKGDIPEGYSVSREKKERFSLILESASTNQTSMYLCASSSGSRNEQFFGPGTRLTVL.

The J gene is TRBJ2-7, the V gene TRBV7-2, with TRBD1 matching over 8 bases. Germline CDR1 reads SGHTA; CDR2 reads FQGNSA. This CDR3 is 15 amino acids long. The V gene end was trimmed by 4 bases and the J gene end by 6 bases; junction bases not matched to a gene: 11. The CDR3 bases are TGTGCCAGCAGCTCCGGGACAGGAGTTTTGGGCGAGCAGTACTTC. This translates into CASSSGTGVLGEQYF.

The chain joins TRBV28 to TRBJ1-2; 9 bases match TRBD1. CDR1 MDHEN and CDR2 SYDVKM come from the germline V gene. V gave up 6 bases and J gave up 4 bases; unmatched junction bases: 6. The CDR3 is made up of 14 amino acids. The CDR3 spells CASRRTGDSYGYTF. In DNA form, the CDR3 reads TGTGCCAGCAGGCGGACAGGGGACAGCTATGGCTACACCTTC.

This clone has just a few counts. The gene calls are TRBV5-6 and TRBJ2-1; D is perhaps TRBD2 (5 bases). The germline V and J ends were trimmed by 0 bases and 3 bases, with 7 bases remaining between them. The CDR3 length is 14 residues. Germline CDR1 SGHDT, CDR2 YYEEEE. CDR3 nucleotides: TGTGCCAGCAGCTTGGCCGACTACTACAATGAGCAGTTCTTC. Its protein is CASSLADYYNEQFF.

DNA of the CDR3: TGTGCCAGTACTTTGACTAGCGGGAGAGATACGCAGTATTTT. Translation: CASTLTSGRDTQYF. V is TRBV19 and J is TRBJ2-3; 12 nucleotides align to TRBD2. V shed 7 bases and J 5 bases; nucleotides not matched to a gene: 4. Germline loops: CDR1 LNHDA, CDR2 SQIVND (reference sequence). The CDR3 sequence is 14 residues long.

The gene calls are TRBV28 and TRBJ2-1; D is possibly TRBD1 (5 bases). The ends were cut back, 4 bases at V and 7 bases at J, with 8 bases in the middle. Germline V lookup: CDR1 MDHEN, CDR2 SYDVKM. The CDR3 runs 12 residues. The CDR3 loop is CASSSPGNEQFF. Here the CDR3 DNA reads TGTGCCAGCAGTTCCCCAGGGAATGAGCAGTTCTTC.

The chain joins TRBV6-4 to TRBJ2-3; 8 bases align to TRBD2. Losses at the gene ends were 2 bases for V and 4 bases for J; bases not matched to a gene: 5. This CDR3 contains 15 residues. CDR1 and CDR2 from the germline V gene are MRHNA and SNTAGT. Here the CDR3 DNA reads TGTGCCAGCAGTGACGGGACGGGAGGGGCAGATACGCAGTATTTT. Protein product: CASSDGTGGADTQYF.

This chain joins TRBV28 and TRBJ2-4, with TRBD2 identical over 12 bases. The CDR3 loop spans 18 amino acids. V trimming: 6 bases; J trimming: 0 bases; junction bases outside the gene matches: 9. CDR1 MDHEN and CDR2 SYDVKM come from the germline V gene. CDR3: CASSTKLAGGPAKNIQYF. The CDR3, as DNA: TGTGCCAGCAGCACTAAACTAGCGGGAGGCCCAGCCAAAAACATTCAGTACTTC.

This sequence joins TRBV27 and TRBJ2-5, with TRBD1 identical over 10 bases. CDR3 length: 14 amino acids. Trimming at V came to 4 bases and at J to 5 bases, leaving 4 bases not matched to a gene. Germline assignment: CDR1 MNHEY and CDR2 SMNVEV (reference sequence). CDR3 loop: CASSWTGGYETQYF. As DNA, the CDR3 is TGTGCCAGCAGTTGGACAGGGGGGTATGAGACCCAGTACTTC.

This chain uses TRBV19 with TRBJ2-3; the D gene is possibly TRBD2 (5 bases). In germline, CDR1 is LNHDA, CDR2 SQIVND (reference sequence). V lost 10 bases and J 2 bases, leaving 22 bases between the germline ends. This CDR3 has 16 amino acids. The CDR3 DNA sequence: TGTGCCACCTCCCCGGGATTTTCTAGGGACACAGATACGCAGTATTTT. Its protein product is CATSPGFSRDTDTQYF.

This chain joins TRBV4-1 and TRBJ2-1, with 13 bases aligning to TRBD2. CDR1 is MGHRA and CDR2 is YSYEKL in the germline V gene. V was pared by 1 base and J by 7 bases, with 1 base of the junction left unmatched. CDR3 size: 15 residues. For the CDR3, the DNA is TGCGCCAGCAGCCAAGGACTAGCGGGGGGAAATGAGCAGTTCTTC. Its protein product is CASSQGLAGGNEQFF.

The chain links TRBV19 to TRBJ1-2; possible D gene TRBD1, 6 bases. The CDR3 consists of 15 residues. CDR1 LNHDA and CDR2 SQIVND come from the germline V gene (reference sequence). V lost 4 bases and J lost 7, with 19 bases in between. The CDR3 loop reads CASSTLGGAGAGYTF. As DNA, the CDR3 is TGTGCCAGTAGTACCCTGGGGGGGGCCGGTGCTGGCTACACCTTC.

Only a few counts were recorded for this clone. The chain has TRBV19 and TRBJ1-1; 7 bases are shared with TRBD1. With V trimmed by 5 bases and J by 0 bases, 9 bases remained unmatched. This CDR3 has 16 residues. The germline V gene encodes CDR1 LNHDA and CDR2 SQIVND (reference sequence). For the CDR3, the DNA is TGTGCCAGTAGTGTCGACAGGGTCTCCATGAACACTGAAGCTTTCTTT. This gives the protein CASSVDRVSMNTEAFF.

The J gene is TRBJ2-3, the V gene TRBV6-4; D remains ambiguous. CDR3 length: 13 residues. Germline CDR1 and CDR2: MRHNA and SNTAGT. Trimming removed 4 bases at V and 1 base at J, with 6 bases between. CDR3 amino acids: CASSGSRTDTQYF. CDR3 nucleotides: TGTGCCAGCAGTGGGAGTCGCACAGATACGCAGTATTTT.

This chain uses TRBV10-2 with TRBJ2-3; 12 nucleotides align to TRBD2. V shed 7 bases and J 4 bases; nucleotides not matched to a gene: 12. Germline V gene lookup returns CDR1 WSHSY and CDR2 SAAADI. The CDR3 runs 17 residues. CDR3 region: CASKASGRAGEADTQYF. As DNA, the CDR3 is TGCGCCAGCAAGGCTAGCGGGAGGGCAGGAGAGGCAGATACGCAGTATTTT.

This clone was observed a single time. Mismatch with germline at one junction end may stem from a read error. The chain is built from TRBV7-7 and TRBJ2-3; 11 bases fit TRBD2. Germline V lookup: CDR1 SSHAT, CDR2 FNYEAQ (reference sequence). The CDR3 extends over 15 amino acids. CDR3 sequence reads: CASSVAGGPGDTQYF. The CDR3 coding sequence is TGTGCTAGCAGCGTAGCGGGAGGGCCGGGAGATACGCAGTATTTT.